This T cell receptor (beta chain) appears in the sequencing data of a study of cytomegalovirus exposure and HLA in healthy donors. Method: immunoSEQ multiplex PCR; TCRdb's copy keeps in-frame clones and lacks some. The data hold about 130,000 clones, with approximately 84% observed a single time. This CDR3 spans 15 amino acids. The V end lost 11 bases, the J end lost 1 base, and 18 bases lay between the germline ends. Germline-derived CDR1 and CDR2 are MNHEY and SVGAGI. Sequenced material: PBMCs. This chain connects TRBV6-5 to TRBJ1-5, with a weak D call TRBD1 (5 bases). The source of this sequence is a man younger than 45 in good health and CMV-seropositive. The CDR3 nucleotides read TGTGCCTCATCCGTCGGGCGGGGGAGCAATCAGCCCCAGCATTTT. This gives the protein CASSVGRGSNQPQHF.